This T cell receptor (beta chain) comes out of a study of T cells in Graves' hyperthyroidism and ophthalmopathy. Background on the study: Peripheral blood was taken when the disease was first diagnosed, before any treatment began.

The CDR3 regions of TCR beta were amplified from RNA transcripts. The HTBI primer set served for first-round RT-PCR of the TCR CDR3. TCRdb reprocessed the multiplex PCR reads with MiXCR, giving one entry per CDR3 protein. The table lists about 290,000 distinct CDR3 sequences, roughly an eighth of them singletons. Findings of the study overall: Ophthalmopathy and stable hyperthyroidism were separated by a 13 V-J model.

CDR1 is MNHEY and CDR2 is SVGAGI in the germline V gene. The CDR3 has 16 residues. Trimming took off 1 base at V and 2 bases at J, with 14 bases between the two ends. Stable disease denoted Graves' hyperthyroidism without ophthalmopathy progression within 18 months. PBMCs were obtained from 7.5 to 10 ml fresh peripheral blood. The table lists this clonotype with many counts. What it binds is not known. The rearrangement joins TRBV6-5 to TRBJ2-5; a weak D match, TRBD1 (6 bases). The sequencing input was blood. The origin of this receptor is a middle-aged woman with Graves' hyperthyroidism. The CDR3 DNA reads TGTGCCAGCAGTTACTTATCGGACAGCCTACAAGAGACCCAGTACTTC. Protein sequence: CASSYLSDSLQETQYF.